A single TCR beta chain is shown here with its context. Its specificity is unknown. The data derive from a study of beta chain features in type 1 diabetes. General study findings and limits: A closer apparent resemblance between naive, central memory and Treg TCRB repertoires was seen in patients than in healthy donors.

Germline CDR1 reads SGHAT; CDR2 reads FQNNGV. V lost 5 bases to trimming and J lost 0 bases; unmatched junction nucleotides: 5. The CDR3 contains 16 residues. Sorting of CD4+ naive, central memory, regulatory and stem cell-like memory cells was performed via CD45RO/CCR7/CD25/CD127/CD95/CD27. The sequenced template was cDNA made from the entire isolated RNA. The method was immunoSEQ multiplex PCR; TCRdb's version includes in-frame clones alone and lacks a portion of them. The table shows under 250,000 clones, with 25% to 35% occurring only once. The source is a young man in good health. Material: central memory CD4+ T cells from blood. This chain links TRBV11-2 with TRBJ2-1; TRBD2 matches 9 bases. The CDR3 is CASSPLAGSSYNEQFF. In nucleotides, the CDR3 is TGTGCCAGCAGCCCACTAGCGGGTAGCTCCTACAATGAGCAGTTCTTC.